What follows describes a single T cell receptor (beta chain). It lacks a known antigen. Base qualities are not provided; no much larger clone lies one nucleotide away. V and J are truncated by 6 bases and 6 bases respectively, leaving an intervening sequence of 14 bases. From a lookup of the germline V gene, CDR1 and CDR2 are MNHEY and SVGAGI. The CDR3 numbers 13 residues from cysteine through phenylalanine. CDR3 DNA is the only sequence kept; it has 39 bases, read in frame from the first base. The label giving this sample's time point can be read as: baseline before first vaccination. The vaccinee samples were drawn from two UK trials, COV001 and COV002, one of which was a single-blind randomized controlled phase 2/3 trial testing AZD1222 (ChAdOx1 nCoV-19) in healthy adults. For TCRbeta chain sequencing, PBMC samples were collected from trial participants at day 0 and at day 28 after the second dose.

This specimen comes from a study of T cell responses to AZD1222 COVID-19 vaccine (dated by TCRdb to about 2021). A note on the overall study: Because spike-specific TCR depth and breadth did not differ between the two schedules, AZD1222 recipients who got a second dose at roughly 4 weeks were pooled with those who got a second dose at roughly 12 weeks. Trial participants were enrolled by age into subgroups of 18-55, 56-69 and 70-plus years, and roughly 150, 30 and 60 TCR-sequenced participants, respectively, were included in these subgroups. TCR sequencing was performed for about 240 trial participants, of whom roughly 200 were given two doses of AZD1222 and around 25 were given two doses of MenACWY control vaccine. Study-wide conclusions, independent of this receptor: The 56-69-year group was small, and its depth increase did not reach significance, likely because of low power. Participants were mostly white British and included more females than males, and it was suggested by the authors that clonal diversity may have been underestimated. Vaccine-associated CD4 TCRs spanned the whole spike protein, with dominant responses in regions 160-218 and 743-854. Nearly half of unique spike-specific TCRs reportedly recognized epitopes outside regions mutated in the B.1.351 and B.1.1.7 variants. Because no day 14 peak-response samples were available, the repertoires could be characterized only after the peak T cell response. A significant rise in spike-specific TCR breadth and depth was observed after two AZD1222 doses relative to day 0 and relative to MenACWY recipients. Only five or six AZD1222 recipients were SARS-CoV-2 seropositive at baseline, limiting conclusions about previously exposed vaccinees.

The CDR3 regions of human TCRbeta chains were analyzed by immunosequencing. The authors processed their data as follows. Repertoire TCRs were checked for matches against a reference library of SARS-CoV-2-specific TCRs that had been generated using the MIRA antigen-specificity platform. Breadth meant the fraction of unique TCRs that were SARS-CoV-2-associated, whereas depth meant the fraction of total T cells that were SARS-CoV-2-associated. Using the MIRA data, each spike-specific TCR was assigned both to the spike region to which the TCR was reactive and to a CD4 or CD8 class. Log10-transformed breadth and depth values were compared by one-way ANOVA with Sidak's multiple comparisons tests. Held by TCRdb, this immuneACCESS table contains in-frame sequences only and omits some clones. Under half of the omission traces to an unresolved V gene where checked; the cause of the rest is unknown. V and J calls plus clone size are reproduced from that table; the DNA served to infer D and trimming. The sample table shows roughly 180,000 clones, and 94% are seen once. Jointly, the top ten make up about 9.3% of the sample.

This clonotype was sampled from an adult in good health. Sequencing was performed on peripheral blood, taken on day 0 of AZD1222 vaccination. The rearrangement joined TRBV6-5 to TRBJ1-2; a confident D gene designation cannot be given. This receptor carries the CDR3 CASSRGSVNGYTF. The DNA sequence reads TGTGCCAGCAGCCGGGGATCCGTTAATGGCTACACCTTC.